These 28 T cell receptor beta chains came from one sample sequenced in a study of neurological immune-mediated disorders. TCRdb redid the calling of the 5' RACE reads with MiXCR, one entry per CDR3 protein. The table shows under 45,000 distinct CDR3 sequences, with under 25% occurring only once. As to time point: technical triplicate 3. The source material was PBMCs. These receptor sequences come from a man between 60 and 75 years old with HTLV-1-associated myelopathy (HAM/TSP).

This clonotype was seen ten or more times. A read error is possible here, since a much larger clone lies one base away. J is TRBJ2-6 and V is TRBV20-1; possibly TRBD1 for D (6 bases). The ends were cut back, 7 bases at V and 2 bases at J, with 15 bases in the middle. Germline-derived CDR1 and CDR2 are DFQATT and SNEGSKA (reference sequence). There are 15 residues in the CDR3. The CDR3 DNA reads as TGCAGTGTCCAAATACAGGGTGCTGGGGCCAACGTCCTGACTTTC. It yields the protein CSVQIQGAGANVLTF.

There are a few counts of this clonotype. A much bigger clone sits one base away, suggesting this may be a read error. This chain connects TRBV20-1 to TRBJ1-2; D is unclear. The CDR3 length is 14 residues. Germline V lookup: CDR1 DFQATT, CDR2 SNEGSKA (reference sequence). V was cut by 4 bases and J by 2 bases, with 14 bases left in between. The CDR3 region is CSATEGVGNYGYTF. The CDR3, as DNA: TGCAGTGCTACGGAGGGAGTAGGGAACTATGGCTACACCTTC.

This clonotype showed up many times. The chain uses TRBV5-6 and TRBJ1-6, with D possibly TRBD1 on 6 matching bases. This CDR3 spans 16 amino acids. V dropped 7 bases and J dropped 7 bases, with 21 bases sitting between them. Per the germline V gene, CDR1 is SGHDT and CDR2 is YYEEEE. CDR3 nucleotide sequence: TGTGCCAGCTTTCCCGGCGCGGGACAAAGCAATTCACCCCTCCACTTT. This encodes CASFPGAGQSNSPLHF.

This clonotype occurred many times. The chain uses TRBV5-1 and TRBJ2-1; the D gene could be TRBD1 or TRBD2 (6 bases each). This CDR3 spans 17 amino acids. CDR1 is SGHRS and CDR2 is YFSETQ in the germline V gene. With 1 base removed from V and 1 base from J, the gap between germline ends came to 15 bases. The CDR3 sequence is CASSLIGGLGSYNEQFF. For the CDR3, the DNA is TGCGCCAGCAGCTTGATAGGGGGGCTGGGGTCCTACAATGAGCAGTTCTTC. The full variable domain, in which reference TRBV5-1 and TRBJ2-1 provide the parts outside the CDR3, is KAGVTQTPRYLIKTRGQQVTLSCSPISGHRSVSWYQQTPGQGLQFLFEYFSETQRNKGNFPGRFSGRQFSNSRSEMNVSTLELGDSALYLCASSLIGGLGSYNEQFFGPGTRLTVL.

With regard to this clonotype: A clone one base away is much larger, so this may be a read error. The chain carries TRBV12-3 or TRBV12-4 and TRBJ2-7, with D possibly TRBD1 on 6 matching bases. Trimming shortened V by 6 bases and J by 3 bases, and 12 bases separated the two germline ends. The CDR3 loop spans 13 amino acids. CDR3 amino acids: CASRFGQIYEQYF. CDR3 in DNA: TGTGCCAGCAGATTCGGACAGATCTACGAGCAGTACTTC.

This clonotype came up many times. The rearrangement links TRBV4-1 to TRBJ2-7; possible D gene TRBD1, 6 bases. V was shortened by 1 base and J by 3 bases, with 10 bases between the two germline ends. This CDR3 contains 14 residues. Germline assignment: CDR1 MGHRA and CDR2 YSYEKL. CDR3 amino acids: CASSQVQGYYEQYF. In nucleotides, the CDR3 is TGCGCCAGCAGCCAAGTCCAGGGGTACTACGAGCAGTACTTC.

In its sample, this clonotype was seen many times. The chain uses TRBV5-5 and TRBJ2-7; 7 bases fit TRBD1. V shed 0 bases and J 2 bases; nucleotides not matched to a gene: 5. The CDR3 covers 15 residues. The V gene's germline CDR1 is SGHKS and CDR2 YYEKEE (reference sequence). In DNA, the CDR3 is TGTGCCAGCAGCTTGGCCACAGGGGACCCCTACGAGCAGTACTTC. It codes for CASSLATGDPYEQYF. The variable domain in full, with the rest retrieved from reference TRBV5-5 and TRBJ2-7, is DAGVTQSPTHLIKTRGQQVTLRCSPISGHKSVSWYQQVLGQGPQFIFQYYEKEERGRGNFPDRFSARQFPNYSSELNVNALLLGDSALYLCASSLATGDPYEQYFGPGTRLTVT.

This rearrangement joins TRBV29-1 to TRBJ1-1; D perhaps matches TRBD1 (5 bases). CDR1 SQVTM and CDR2 ANQGSEA come from the germline V gene. CDR3 length: 12 residues. CDR3 coding DNA: TGCAGAATTGCCAGGGACAACACTGAAGCTTTCTTT. Protein sequence: CRIARDNTEAFF. The variable domain in full, completed from reference TRBV29-1 and TRBJ1-1, reads SAVISQKPSRDICQRGTSLTIQCQVDSQVTMMFWYRQQPGQSLTLIATANQGSEATYESGFVIDKFPISRPNLTFSTLTVSNMSPEDSSIYLCRIARDNTEAFFGQGTRLTVV.

This clonotype was seen many times. The chain couples TRBV7-9 to TRBJ1-5; weak D call: TRBD1 (6 bases). The ends were cut back, 8 bases at V and 3 bases at J, with 11 bases in the middle. CDR1 is SEHNR, CDR2 FQNEAQ, per germline (reference sequence). The CDR3 is 13 residues long. CDR3 sequence (DNA): TGTGCCAGCGGCGTGGGGGCCAATCAGCCCCAGCATTTT. This sequence encodes CASGVGANQPQHF.

Relative to its sample, this clonotype is medium-sized. The rearrangement uses TRBV20-1 and TRBJ1-6; D gene uncertain. There are 14 residues in the CDR3. V lost 1 base and J lost 12, with 16 bases in between. Germline-derived CDR1 and CDR2 are DFQATT and SNEGSKA (reference sequence). The CDR3 sequence is CSARVGLGRLPLHF. CDR3 nucleotides: TGCAGTGCTAGAGTTGGGTTGGGAAGATTACCCCTCCACTTT.

This clonotype was detected ten times or more. The chain carries TRBV5-1 and TRBJ1-3; TRBD1 might be the D (6 bases). Germline loops: CDR1 SGHRS, CDR2 YFSETQ. Trimming removed 4 bases from V and 0 bases from J, with 8 bases in between. This CDR3 has 14 residues. DNA of the CDR3: TGCGCCAGCAGCCCGGGACACTCTGGAAACACCATATATTTT. Its protein product is CASSPGHSGNTIYF.

This clonotype showed up many times. The gene calls are TRBV5-1 and TRBJ1-5; no clear D. Looked up from germline, CDR1 is SGHRS and CDR2 is YFSETQ. V was cut by 0 bases and J by 5 bases, with 6 bases left in between. The CDR3 sequence is 13 residues long. DNA for the CDR3: TGCGCCAGCAGCTTGGAAGCGGATCAGCCCCAGCATTTT. It codes for CASSLEADQPQHF.

In its sample, this clonotype was seen many times. The gene calls are TRBV5-1 and TRBJ2-4; 10 bases align to TRBD2. The V segment lost 1 base and the J segment 0 bases; nucleotides outside the gene matches: 13. This CDR3 is built from 20 residues. The germline CDR1 and CDR2 sequences are SGHRS and YFSETQ. The CDR3 coding sequence is TGCGCCAGCAGCTTGCGGCCTAGCGGGAGCACGGTCCGAGCCAAAAACATTCAGTACTTC. Amino acids: CASSLRPSGSTVRAKNIQYF.

This clonotype was observed at least ten times. This chain uses TRBV4-1 with TRBJ1-5; 11 bases map to TRBD1. The trim removed 0 bases at V and 5 bases at J, leaving 12 bases unmatched. Germline V CDR1 and CDR2: MGHRA, YSYEKL. This CDR3 has 19 residues. The DNA of the CDR3 is TGCGCCAGCAGCCAAGATCCAAGGACAGGGGGCCTCTCTGATCAGCCCCAGCATTTT. Protein: CASSQDPRTGGLSDQPQHF.

For this clonotype: A much larger clone lies one base from this, so it may be a read error. The rearrangement uses TRBV29-1 and TRBJ2-3, with 7 bases identical to TRBD1. Germline trimming cut 7 bases from V and 1 base from J; bases unmatched to any gene: 8. This CDR3 region has 14 residues. CDR1 and CDR2 from the germline V gene are SQVTM and ANQGSEA. The CDR3 protein is CSEVTGVGTDTQYF. The CDR3 DNA follows: TGCAGCGAGGTAACAGGGGTGGGCACAGATACGCAGTATTTT.

In its sample, this clonotype was seen many times. The chain recombines TRBV5-1 with TRBJ2-5; a weak D match, TRBD1 (6 bases). V lost 0 bases, J lost 5 bases, and 11 bases lay in between. CDR3 size: 14 residues. The germline V gene encodes CDR1 SGHRS and CDR2 YFSETQ. This CDR3 is CASSLATGLETQYF. Written as DNA, the CDR3 is TGCGCCAGCAGCTTGGCCACAGGGCTCGAGACCCAGTACTTC.

Regarding this clonotype: It may be a read error: a sequence one base away is much more abundant. J is TRBJ2-7 and V is TRBV10-3; D is uncertain. The CDR3 spans 12 residues. Germline CDR1 ENHRY, CDR2 SYGVKD. V lost 5 bases and J 3 bases, leaving 8 bases between the germline ends. The CDR3 coding sequence is TGTGCCATCAGTTACCGAGGCTACGAGCAGTACTTC. Its protein is CAISYRGYEQYF.

This clonotype appeared many times. The chain links TRBV5-1 to TRBJ2-5; 8 nucleotides agree with TRBD1. This CDR3 spans 15 amino acids. J lost 5 bases, V lost 3 bases, and 9 bases had no gene match. Germline CDR1 and CDR2: SGHRS and YFSETQ. Here the CDR3 reads CASSSRTGSGETQYF. CDR3 DNA: TGCGCCAGCAGCTCCCGGACAGGGTCAGGGGAGACCCAGTACTTC.

This clonotype was observed a few times. This rearrangement joins TRBV19 to TRBJ2-7; 7 bases align to TRBD1. Losses at the gene ends were 3 bases for V and 2 bases for J; bases not matched to a gene: 7. Germline V lookup: CDR1 LNHDA, CDR2 SQIVND (reference sequence). The CDR3 is 15 residues long. As DNA, the CDR3 is TGTGCCAGTAGTATGCGGACAGGCGCGACCTACGAGCAGTACTTC. This codes for CASSMRTGATYEQYF.

V and J are TRBV4-1 and TRBJ2-5, with 14 bases that match TRBD2. The germline V gene has CDR1 MGHRA and CDR2 YSYEKL. CDR3 size: 17 residues. With 4 bases clipped from V and 5 bases from J, the junction kept 9 bases outside the gene matches. The CDR3 bases are TGCGCCAGCAGCCTGTCAGGACTAGCGGGGGGTCGCGAGACCCAGTACTTC. It specifies CASSLSGLAGGRETQYF.

This clonotype was seen only a few times. A read error may be the cause here, since a much bigger clone is one base away. The chain joins TRBV15 to TRBJ1-5, with D unclear. The J call is doubtful: the DNA matches TRBJ2-3 better. Germline loops: CDR1 LNHNV, CDR2 YYDKDF (reference sequence). The CDR3 spans 12 residues. The CDR3 sequence: CATSRNNQPQYF. As DNA, the CDR3 is TGTGCCACCAGCAGGAACAATCAGCCCCAGTATTTT.

There are many counts of this clonotype. The CDR3 loop is CASSDGPREQYF. The CDR3 region has the DNA TGTGCCAGCAGCGACGGCCCCCGCGAGCAGTACTTC. The V gene is TRBV12-3 or TRBV12-4, the J gene TRBJ2-7; unclear D gene. This CDR3 comprises 12 residues. The V end lost 6 bases, the J end lost 6 bases, and 12 bases lay between the germline ends.

The chain combines TRBV19 with TRBJ1-1; 7 bases align to TRBD1. CDR3 length equals 15 residues. The germline V gene encodes CDR1 LNHDA and CDR2 SQIVND (reference sequence). V dropped 4 bases and J dropped 3; count of bases not matched to a gene: 8. The CDR3, as DNA: TGTGCCAGTAGTAACAGGGGCCAAGTGGACACTGAAGCTTTCTTT. Translated, it gives CASSNRGQVDTEAFF.

This clonotype showed up many times. The CDR3 spells CASSLQGADEKLFF. Here the CDR3 DNA reads TGTGCCAGCAGCCTACAGGGGGCGGATGAAAAACTGTTTTTT. The chain employs TRBV3-1 and TRBJ1-4, with 9 bases that match TRBD1. V dropped 4 bases and J dropped 6; count of bases not matched to a gene: 3. The CDR3 totals 14 residues. CDR1 and CDR2 (germline): LGHDT, YNNKEL (reference sequence).

This clonotype was observed many times. The chain carries TRBV7-6 and TRBJ2-5, with 9 bases identical to TRBD2. Germline loops: CDR1 SGHVS, CDR2 FNYEAQ. The junction had 5 bases not matched to a gene; V was cut back by 2 bases and J by 7 bases. This CDR3 spans 14 amino acids. The CDR3 is CASSLIAGDGTQYF. In DNA form, the CDR3 reads TGTGCCAGCAGCTTAATAGCGGGGGACGGGACCCAGTACTTC.

In this sample, this clonotype turned up many times. The genes are TRBV7-2 and TRBJ1-1, with D possibly matching TRBD1 (5 bases). Per germline, CDR1 SGHTA and CDR2 FQGNSA. The CDR3 totals 13 residues. V was pared by 5 bases and J by 12 bases, with 19 bases between. CDR3 sequence (DNA): TGTGCCAGCAGCACTCAAGGGGTGTTGATTCCTTTCTTT. It yields the protein CASSTQGVLIPFF.

This clonotype was counted at least ten times. The rearrangement links TRBV5-1 to TRBJ2-1; D is unclear. V was cut by 3 bases and J by 10 bases, with 14 bases left in between. Germline CDR1 and CDR2: SGHRS and YFSETQ. CDR3 length: 13 residues. CDR3 loop: CASSWESVPEQFF. The DNA of the CDR3 is TGCGCCAGCAGCTGGGAAAGTGTCCCCGAGCAGTTCTTC.

This clonotype was recorded at least ten times. The V gene is TRBV10-1, the J gene TRBJ2-2; maybe TRBD1 (6 bases). The CDR3 is 14 residues long. Trimming took 0 bases from V and 5 from J, leaving 7 bases between them. Germline CDR1 is WNHNN and CDR2 is SYGVQD (reference sequence). The CDR3 loop is CASSESRGTGELFF. The CDR3 coding sequence is TGCGCCAGCAGTGAGTCGAGGGGGACCGGGGAGCTGTTTTTT.